The source of this T cell receptor beta chain is a study of OX40 agonist ivuxolimab in advanced cancers. The repertoire was sequenced with immunoSEQ multiplex PCR; TCRdb's copy has only in-frame clones and lacks some. The data contain some 150,000 clones, 90% of them seen just once; the ten biggest clones take up 1.1%. V lost 2 bases, J lost 4 bases, and 16 bases lay in between. The CDR3 is 16 amino acids. Germline CDR1 SGHRS, CDR2 YFSETQ. The starting material was CD4+ or CD8+ T cells sorted from blood, obtained in a trial of the OX40 agonist ivuxolimab. The chain is built from TRBV5-1 and TRBJ2-1; a weak D match, TRBD1 (6 bases). The origin of this receptor is an adult with an advanced solid tumor such as melanoma, head and neck, liver or kidney cancer. CDR3: CASSFSSAGAYNEQFF. In nucleotides, the CDR3 is TGCGCCAGCAGCTTTAGTAGCGCAGGGGCGTACAATGAGCAGTTCTTC.